This is a list of T cell receptor beta chains from one sample in a study of blood T cell repertoires in COVID-19. Assay used: immunoSEQ multiplex PCR; TCRdb lists only in-frame clones, some missing. The sample lists more than 80,000 clones; over 70% were seen once. The material sequenced was peripheral blood. Receptor source: an elderly man with acute or convalescent COVID-19. CDR3s include the opening cysteine and the closing phenylalanine or tryptophan. The order of the fields is V gene, clone size, D gene, J gene, CDR3 protein, CDR3 DNA. A D gene is named only where the DNA matches it firmly. Size values are once, few and many counts, or a class for expanded clones, and some rows have none.

>TRBV24-1|-|-|TRBJ1-5
CATSEVGSQPQHF
TGTGCCACCAGTGAGGTGGGCAGTCAGCCCCAGCATTTT
>TRBV6-6|-|-|TRBJ1-2
CASSGRQSSNYGYTF
TGTGCCAGCAGTGGCAGACAGAGCTCTAACTATGGCTACACCTTC
>TRBV3-1/TRBV3-2|-|-|TRBJ1-2
CASSKGQGSGYTF
TGTGCCAGCAGCAAAGGGCAGGGGTCAGGCTACACCTTC
>TRBV5-1|once|-|TRBJ1-1
CASSRGDSEAEAFF
TGCGCCAGCAGCCGGGGGGACTCCGAGGCTGAAGCTTTCTTT
>TRBV11-2|once|-|TRBJ2-3
CASSLQPTTRRAGTDTQYF
TGTGCCAGCAGCTTACAACCGACTACAAGAAGAGCTGGCACAGATACGCAGTATTTT
>TRBV20-1|once|-|TRBJ1-1
CSATLGTEAFF
TGCAGTGCTACCCTCGGCACTGAAGCTTTCTTT
>TRBV11-2|-|-|TRBJ1-3
CASSSSTSGNTIYF
TGTGCCAGCAGCTCAAGTACTTCTGGAAACACCATATATTTT
>TRBV21-1|-|-|TRBJ1-4
CASSRPRDSNEKLFF
TGTGCCAGCAGCAGACCCCGGGACAGTAATGAAAAACTGTTTTTT
>TRBV3-1/TRBV3-2|-|-|TRBJ1-6
CASSLQQYNSPLHF
TGTGCCAGCAGCCTACAACAATATAATTCACCCCTCCACTTT
>TRBV12-3/TRBV12-4|-|TRBD1|TRBJ1-5
CASRDRGHQPQHF
TGTGCCAGCAGGGACAGGGGACATCAGCCCCAGCATTTT
>TRBV5-1|-|-|TRBJ2-7
CASSSQGIDEQYF
TGCGCCAGCAGCTCCCAGGGTATAGACGAGCAGTACTTC
>TRBV7-6|-|-|TRBJ2-7
CASSQPLEGRDEQYF
TGTGCCAGCAGCCAACCTTTGGAGGGTAGAGACGAGCAGTACTTC
>TRBV11-1|-|-|TRBJ2-7
CASSSRGYRDDEQYF
TGTGCCAGCAGCTCCCGAGGGTACAGGGACGACGAGCAGTACTTC
>TRBV7-9|-|TRBD1|TRBJ1-2
CASTGTDYGYTF
TGTGCCAGCACCGGGACAGACTATGGCTACACCTTC
>TRBV15|-|-|TRBJ1-4
CATSRDRGTGGEKLFF
TGTGCCACCAGCAGAGATCGGGGAACCGGGGGGGAAAAACTGTTTTTT
>TRBV20-1|-|TRBD2|TRBJ2-4
CSASVRTSGGAQNIQYF
TGCAGTGCTAGTGTCCGGACTAGCGGGGGGGCCCAAAACATTCAGTACTTC
>TRBV29-1|-|TRBD1|TRBJ1-2
CSVGVSLPGQGYGYTF
TGCAGCGTGGGGGTTTCATTACCGGGACAGGGCTATGGCTACACCTTC
>TRBV6-6|-|TRBD2|TRBJ2-3
CASRRESGRNTQYF
TGTGCCAGCAGAAGGGAAAGCGGGAGGAATACGCAGTATTTT
>TRBV4-1|-|TRBD1|TRBJ1-1
CASSQDLRGSTEAFF
TGCGCCAGCAGCCAAGATCTCAGGGGGAGCACTGAAGCTTTCTTT
>TRBV9|-|-|TRBJ1-5
CASSVDGGYQPQHF
TGTGCCAGCAGCGTAGACGGGGGGTATCAGCCCCAGCATTTT
>TRBV24-1|-|-|TRBJ2-2
CATSGRTSTGELFF
TGTGCCACCAGTGGGCGGACTTCCACCGGGGAGCTGTTTTTT
>TRBV10-2|few|TRBD1|TRBJ1-1
CASRGQSNTEAFF
TGCGCCAGCAGGGGACAGTCGAACACTGAAGCTTTCTTT
>TRBV30|few|TRBD2|TRBJ2-1
CAWVPSAGAYNEQFF
TGTGCCTGGGTTCCATCGGCGGGAGCCTACAATGAGCAGTTCTTC
>TRBV24-1|-|-|TRBJ2-4
CANIQGPYSVAKNIQYF
TGTGCCAACATACAGGGTCCTTACTCTGTAGCCAAAAACATTCAGTACTTC
>TRBV19|-|TRBD1|TRBJ1-1
CASRLLGDRGGTEAFF
TGTGCCAGTAGACTTCTCGGGGACAGGGGGGGCACTGAAGCTTTCTTT
>TRBV20-1|-|-|TRBJ2-7
CSARGTYEQYF
TGCAGTGCTAGGGGGACTTACGAGCAGTACTTC
>TRBV6-5|-|-|TRBJ1-1
CASRGEIRGTEAFF
TGTGCCAGCAGGGGGGAAATCCGGGGGACTGAAGCTTTCTTT
>TRBV3-1/TRBV3-2|-|-|TRBJ2-3
CASSQQLGGSTDTQYF
TGTGCCAGCAGTCAACAACTAGGCGGTAGCACAGATACGCAGTATTTT